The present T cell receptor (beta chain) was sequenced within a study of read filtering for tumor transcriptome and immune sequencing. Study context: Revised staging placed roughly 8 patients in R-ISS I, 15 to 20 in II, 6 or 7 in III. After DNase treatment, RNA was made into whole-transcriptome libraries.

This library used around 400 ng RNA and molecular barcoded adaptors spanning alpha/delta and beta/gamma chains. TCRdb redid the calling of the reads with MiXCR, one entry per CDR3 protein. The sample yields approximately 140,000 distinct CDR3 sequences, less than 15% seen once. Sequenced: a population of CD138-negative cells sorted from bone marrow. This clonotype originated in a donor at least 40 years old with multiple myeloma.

The CDR3 loop reads CASSLVATSGDWTQYF. The DNA of the CDR3 is TGTGCCAGCAGCTTAGTCGCGACTAGCGGTGATTGGACCCAGTACTTC. The chain has TRBV11-2 and TRBJ2-5; 9 bases fit TRBD2. The CDR3 sequence is 16 residues long. Unmatched junction bases numbered 10, after V lost 1 base and J lost 7 bases. CDR1 is SGHAT and CDR2 is FQNNGV in the germline V gene.